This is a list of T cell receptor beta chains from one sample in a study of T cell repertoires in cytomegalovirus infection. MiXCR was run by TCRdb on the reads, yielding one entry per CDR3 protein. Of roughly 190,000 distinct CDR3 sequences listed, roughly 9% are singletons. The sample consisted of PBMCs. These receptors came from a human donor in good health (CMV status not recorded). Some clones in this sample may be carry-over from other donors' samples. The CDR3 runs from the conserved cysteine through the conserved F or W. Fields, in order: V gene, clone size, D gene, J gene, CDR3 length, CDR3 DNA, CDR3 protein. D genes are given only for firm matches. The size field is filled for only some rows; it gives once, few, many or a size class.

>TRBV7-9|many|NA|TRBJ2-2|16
TGTGCCAGCAGCTTCCGCCTCGGGACGGGCACCGGGGAGCTGTTTTTT
CASSFRLGTGTGELFF
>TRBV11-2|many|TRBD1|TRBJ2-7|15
TGTGCCAGCAGCTTGATGGACAGGGGTCCCTACGAGCAGTACTTC
CASSLMDRGPYEQYF
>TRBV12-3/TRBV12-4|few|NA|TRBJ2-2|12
TGTGCCAGCACCAAGGCTAGCGGGGAGCTGTTTTTT
CASTKASGELFF
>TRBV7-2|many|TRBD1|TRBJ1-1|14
TGTGCCAGCAGCTATGGGACAGGGGGACTTATGGCTTTCTTT
CASSYGTGGLMAFF
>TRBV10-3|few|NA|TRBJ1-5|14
TGTGCCATCAGTGAGGAACTGCTCAATCAGCCCCAGCATTTT
CAISEELLNQPQHF
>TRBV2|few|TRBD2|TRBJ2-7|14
TGTGCCAGCAGTGACCGACTAGCGGGAAGGGAGCAGTACTTC
CASSDRLAGREQYF
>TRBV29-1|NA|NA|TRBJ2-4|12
TGCAGCGTTGAAACCCAGGGCAGCCAACAGTACTTC
CSVETQGSQQYF
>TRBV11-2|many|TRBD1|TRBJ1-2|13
TGTGCCAGCAGTCGAGGAGGGGGCTGGGGCTACACCTTC
CASSRGGGWGYTF
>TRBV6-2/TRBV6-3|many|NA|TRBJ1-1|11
TGTGCCAGCAGCGACGGGCAGGTAGCTTTCTTT
CASSDGQVAFF
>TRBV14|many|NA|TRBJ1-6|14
TGTGCCAGCAGCCCTTCGGGGACCCCCCGGCCCCTCCACTTT
CASSPSGTPRPLHF
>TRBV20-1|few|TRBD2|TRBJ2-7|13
TGCAGTGCCGGGAGGGGATTTATCTCCGAGCAGTACTTC
CSAGRGFISEQYF
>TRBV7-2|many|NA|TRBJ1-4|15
TGTGCCAGCAGCTCACCCCAGGGGCGCCGTGAAAAACTGTTTTTT
CASSSPQGRREKLFF
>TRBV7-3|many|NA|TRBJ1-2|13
TGTGCCAGCAGCTTAAGGGGCGACTATGGCTACACCTTC
CASSLRGDYGYTF
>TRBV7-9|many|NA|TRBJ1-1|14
TGTGCCAGCAGCTCAACGCCGAGGGGTACTGAAGCTTTCTTT
CASSSTPRGTEAFF
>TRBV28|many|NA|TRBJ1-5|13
TGTGCCAGCAGTCAAAGGGGAGCGGCGGCCCAGCATTTT
CASSQRGAAAQHF
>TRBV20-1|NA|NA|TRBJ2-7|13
TGCAGTGCTAGAGGGACAGATTTCTACGAGCAGTACTTC
CSARGTDFYEQYF